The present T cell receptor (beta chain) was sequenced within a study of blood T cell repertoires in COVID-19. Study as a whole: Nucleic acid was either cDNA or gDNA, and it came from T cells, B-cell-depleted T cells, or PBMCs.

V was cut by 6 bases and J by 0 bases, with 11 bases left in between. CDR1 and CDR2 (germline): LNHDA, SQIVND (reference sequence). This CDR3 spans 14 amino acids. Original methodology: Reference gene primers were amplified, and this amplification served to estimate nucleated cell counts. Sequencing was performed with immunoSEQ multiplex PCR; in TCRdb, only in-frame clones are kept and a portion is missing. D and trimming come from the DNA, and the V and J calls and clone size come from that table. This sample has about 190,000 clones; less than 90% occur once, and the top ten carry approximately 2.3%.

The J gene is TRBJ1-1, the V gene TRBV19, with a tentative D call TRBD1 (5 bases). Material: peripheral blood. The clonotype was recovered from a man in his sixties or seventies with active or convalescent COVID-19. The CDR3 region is CASRAGQLNTEAFF. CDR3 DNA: TGTGCCAGTAGGGCAGGGCAATTGAACACTGAAGCTTTCTTT.